This record looks at one TCR beta chain sequence and its context. Trimming took 0 bases from V and 6 from J; bases not matched to a gene: 8. The CDR3 loop spans 18 amino acids. Germline CDR1 SGDLS, CDR2 YYNGEE. How the authors handled the data: Amplification with reference gene primers provided the estimates of nucleated cell counts. The protocol was immunoSEQ multiplex PCR, while the TCRdb copy is restricted to in-frame clones and leaves out a portion. V and J calls and clone size are those listed in that table; D and trimming were worked out from the DNA. The table has about 88,000 clones, around 90% seen once. The sample belongs to a study of blood T cell repertoires in COVID-19. Study background: Some COVID-19 samples were acute and others convalescent; all came from the United States, Italy and Spain. The analysed material was cDNA or gDNA that came from T cells, B-cell-depleted T cells, or PBMCs.

The sequenced material came from peripheral blood. The receptor's source is a man aged 80 or over with acute or convalescent COVID-19. J is TRBJ2-1 and V is TRBV9, with 14 bases identical to TRBD2. The CDR3 loop reads CASSVAKRLAGGINEQFF. For the CDR3, the DNA is TGTGCCAGCAGCGTAGCAAAAAGACTAGCGGGAGGGATCAATGAGCAGTTCTTC.